These 20 T cell receptor beta chains were sequenced from one sample in a study of blood T cell repertoires in COVID-19. Profiled with immunoSEQ multiplex PCR; TCRdb holds only in-frame clones, not every one. Seen here are under 250,000 clones, approximately 91% observed once, and the top ten hold around 2.8%. The sequenced material came from peripheral blood. The receptors stem from a woman in her sixties with acute or convalescent COVID-19.

As regards this clone: The junction and the germline gene differ at one end; a read error may be behind it. The chain couples TRBV18 to TRBJ1-2; D is undetermined. CDR3 length: 12 amino acids. Looked up from germline, CDR1 is KGHSH and CDR2 is LQKENI. Here the CDR3 reads CASSPPGGPKSF. CDR3 DNA: TGTGCCAGCTCACCCCCCGGCGGCCCAAAAAGCTTC.

The CDR3 is CASSLGQRNTEAFF. DNA of the CDR3: TGTGCCAGCAGTCTAGGACAGAGGAACACTGAAGCTTTCTTT. The chain recombines TRBV7-9 with TRBJ1-1; D is perhaps TRBD1 (6 bases). The CDR3 spans 14 residues. V lost 6 bases and J 1 base, leaving 12 bases between the germline ends. The germline CDR1 and CDR2 sequences are SEHNR and FQNEAQ (reference sequence).

The chain has TRBV6-4 and TRBJ2-1, with 8 bases aligning to TRBD2. The J segment lost 7 bases and the V segment lost 7 bases, leaving 6 bases of the junction unmatched. The CDR3 length is 13 residues. Germline V gene sequence: CDR1 MRHNA, CDR2 SNTAGT. CDR3 coding DNA: TGTGCCAGCAAGGCCACGGGAGGGAATGAGCAGTTCTTC. It yields the protein CASKATGGNEQFF.

The rearrangement joins TRBV11-2 to TRBJ1-4; 8 bases match TRBD1. The CDR3 covers 15 residues. V shed 5 bases and J 6 bases; nucleotides not matched to a gene: 8. Germline V gene sequence: CDR1 SGHAT, CDR2 FQNNGV. CDR3 coding DNA: TGTGCCAGCAGCCCCGCAGGGGGACAGGATGAAAAACTGTTTTTT. Translating it yields CASSPAGGQDEKLFF. Full variable domain (remainder filled in from reference TRBV11-2 and TRBJ1-4): EAGVAQSPRYKIIEKRQSVAFWCNPISGHATLYWYQQILGQGPKLLIQFQNNGVVDDSQLPKDRFSAERLKGVDSTLKIQPAKLEDSAVYLCASSPAGGQDEKLFFGSGTQLSVL.

This chain connects TRBV4-3 to TRBJ2-6; D remains ambiguous. Germline-derived CDR1 and CDR2 are LGHNA and YSLEER. V gave up 4 bases and J gave up 2 bases, with 6 bases separating them. This CDR3 is built from 14 residues. The DNA of the CDR3 is TGCGCCAGCAGCCCCCGGGCTGGGGCCAACGTCCTGACTTTC. Protein sequence: CASSPRAGANVLTF.

The gene calls are TRBV2 and TRBJ2-1; 11 bases line up with TRBD1. CDR3 length: 15 amino acids. Germline values: CDR1 SNHLY, CDR2 FYNNEI. With V trimmed by 6 bases and J by 12 bases, 13 bases remained unmatched. CDR3 nucleotides: TGTGCCAGCAGCGCAAGGGACAGGGGGGGCATTGGGCAGTTCTTC. Translation: CASSARDRGGIGQFF.

This sequence joins TRBV28 and TRBJ1-5; TRBD1 matches 8 bases. Trimming cost V 6 bases and J 5 bases; bases outside gene matches: 9. Germline V gene lookup returns CDR1 MDHEN and CDR2 SYDVKM. The CDR3 spans 15 residues. Here the CDR3 DNA reads TGTGCCAGCAGGAAGGACAGGGTCCGCTATCAGCCCCAGCATTTT. Amino acid sequence: CASRKDRVRYQPQHF.

This clone was detected a few times. This chain links TRBV30 with TRBJ2-2; possible D gene TRBD2, 6 bases. The germline V gene encodes CDR1 GTSNPN and CDR2 SVGIG (reference sequence). CDR3 length equals 14 residues. The V and J ends lost 5 bases and 3 bases respectively, with 13 bases between them. The CDR3 coding sequence is TGTGCCTGGTCCAATCGCGGGGACACCGGGGAGCTGTTTTTT. This sequence encodes CAWSNRGDTGELFF.

The chain carries TRBV7-2 and TRBJ2-1; TRBD1 agrees at 7 bases. Germline V gives CDR1 SGHTA, CDR2 FQGNSA. With 0 bases clipped from V and 4 bases from J, the junction kept 3 bases outside the gene matches. The CDR3 is 15 amino acids. For the CDR3, the DNA is TGTGCCAGCAGCTTAGCGAGGGACAGTTACAATGAGCAGTTCTTC. Its protein is CASSLARDSYNEQFF.

The V gene is TRBV24-1, the J gene TRBJ1-1; TRBD1 matches 7 bases. The V gene's germline CDR1 is KGHDR and CDR2 SFDVKD. The CDR3 runs 15 residues. V shed 4 bases, J shed 3 bases, and the junction held 7 bases outside the gene matches. CDR3 DNA sequence: TGTGCCACCAGTGAGTTGACAGGGTCGTACACTGAAGCTTTCTTT. This translates into CATSELTGSYTEAFF.

The chain has TRBV24-1 and TRBJ2-1; 7 bases match TRBD2. V gave up 3 bases and J gave up 0 bases; unmatched junction bases: 7. CDR1 KGHDR and CDR2 SFDVKD come from the germline V gene. CDR3 size: 17 residues. CDR3: CATSDGGSFSSYNEQFF. CDR3 DNA sequence: TGTGCCACCAGTGATGGCGGGAGCTTCAGCTCCTACAATGAGCAGTTCTTC.

V gene TRBV30 combines with J gene TRBJ1-1; D is undetermined. The V end was cut by 5 bases, the J end by 3 bases, with 16 bases between. The germline gives CDR1 GTSNPN, CDR2 SVGIG (reference sequence). The CDR3 sequence is 14 residues long. DNA for the CDR3: TGTGCCTGGGCCCGGAGAATGGAGGACACTGAAGCTTTCTTT. Protein: CAWARRMEDTEAFF.

The count of this clone is one. This chain connects TRBV5-1 to TRBJ2-5; D is possibly TRBD1 (6 bases). V shed 2 bases and J shed 3 bases, with 14 bases lying between them. The V gene's germline CDR1 is SGHRS and CDR2 YFSETQ. The CDR3 covers 15 residues. The DNA of the CDR3 is TGCGCCAGCAGCTTTTCACAGGGACGGGAAGAGACCCAGTACTTC. As protein: CASSFSQGREETQYF.

The table lists this clone with a count of one. This chain uses TRBV5-1 with TRBJ2-5; D perhaps matches TRBD1 (5 bases). Germline V gene sequence: CDR1 SGHRS, CDR2 YFSETQ. The CDR3 is made up of 16 amino acids. V was cut by 1 base and J by 5 bases, with 18 bases left in between. Here the CDR3 reads CASSLSWGFSRETQYF. DNA for the CDR3: TGCGCCAGCAGCTTGTCGTGGGGCTTTAGCCGGGAGACCCAGTACTTC.

The rearrangement uses TRBV28 and TRBJ1-3, with 10 bases fitting TRBD1. The germline V gene encodes CDR1 MDHEN and CDR2 SYDVKM. V lost 5 bases to trimming and J lost 3 bases; unmatched junction nucleotides: 7. This CDR3 spans 16 amino acids. The CDR3 region is CASSTRQGAFGNTIYF. In DNA, the CDR3 is TGTGCCAGCAGTACACGACAGGGGGCTTTTGGAAACACCATATATTTT.

The chain links TRBV7-8 to TRBJ2-2; 8 bases line up with TRBD1. CDR3 length: 15 amino acids. V lost 1 base and J lost 7; bases outside the gene matches: 5. Germline lookup yields CDR1 SGHVS and CDR2 FQNEAQ. The DNA for the CDR3 is TGTGCCAGCAGCTTAGGGGCAGGGGGCGGCGGGGAGCTGTTTTTT. Residues: CASSLGAGGGGELFF.

V usage is TRBV4-3 and J usage is TRBJ1-5; no definite D call. Germline CDR1 LGHNA, CDR2 YSLEER. This CDR3 region has 15 residues. With 0 bases removed from V and 4 bases from J, the gap between germline ends came to 10 bases. The CDR3 bases are TGCGCCAGCAGCCAAGATGGGCAGGCTAATCAGCCCCAGCATTTT. Translated: CASSQDGQANQPQHF.

The chain joins TRBV4-3 to TRBJ2-3, with D possibly being TRBD1 (6 bases). The CDR3 has 16 amino acids. CDR1 and CDR2 from the germline V gene are LGHNA and YSLEER. With 6 bases removed from V and 0 bases from J, the gap between germline ends came to 16 bases. As DNA, the CDR3 is TGCGCCAGCAGTCAGGGGACGGCACTAAGCACAGATACGCAGTATTTT. As protein: CASSQGTALSTDTQYF.

The gene calls are TRBV6-5 and TRBJ1-1, with D possibly TRBD1 on 5 matching bases. This CDR3 comprises 16 residues. Trimming removed 0 bases at V and 1 base at J, with 12 bases between. Germline V gene sequence: CDR1 MNHEY, CDR2 SVGAGI. CDR3 DNA: TGTGCCAGCAGTTACTCGCGCGGGGGGAGGAACACTGAAGCTTTCTTT. This codes for CASSYSRGGRNTEAFF.

The chain links TRBV30 to TRBJ1-2; maybe TRBD1 (6 bases). The length of the CDR3 is 16 residues. The ends were cut back, 0 bases at V and 4 bases at J, with 18 bases in the middle. CDR1 is GTSNPN and CDR2 is SVGIG in the germline V gene (reference sequence). CDR3 DNA: TGTGCCTGGAGTGTAGTGGGGGGGGCTCGGATCTATGGCTACACCTTC. This sequence encodes CAWSVVGGARIYGYTF.